This record looks at one TCR beta chain sequence and its context. This specimen comes from a study of radiotherapy plus CTLA-4 blockade in lung cancer. CDR1 and CDR2 (germline): SGHDN, FVKESK. The CDR3 runs 15 residues. V was pared by 5 bases and J by 6 bases, with 4 bases of the junction left unmatched. Using immunoSEQ multiplex PCR, the repertoire was profiled, and TCRdb retains in-frame clones only, with some absent. The table has 85,000 to 95,000 clones, roughly 85% seen once. The J gene is TRBJ2-2, the V gene TRBV14; 12 bases are shared with TRBD2. The sequence derives from a human donor with non-small cell lung cancer that progressed on radiotherapy plus ipilimumab. The sample was peripheral blood, taken from a patient treated with radiotherapy plus ipilimumab. The CDR3 sequence is CASSELAGGAGELFF. The CDR3 nucleotides read TGTGCCAGCAGCGAGCTAGCGGGAGGGGCCGGGGAGCTGTTTTTT.